These T cell receptor beta chains were read from a single sample in a study of technical replicates of blood from several donors. The protocol was immunoSEQ multiplex PCR, while the TCRdb copy is restricted to in-frame clones and leaves out a portion. The table includes tens of thousands of clones, approximately 86% detected once. The sequencing input was PBMCs. The receptor set was obtained from a human donor in good health. Some clones in this sample may be carry-over from other donors' samples. Each CDR3 is given with its conserved first and last residue. A D gene is named only where the DNA matches it firmly. Expanded clones are given a class, and other clones once, few, many or no size at all.

V	D	length	J	size	CDR3	DNA
TRBV19	NA	15	TRBJ1-2	NA	CASSDPGGGTYGYTF	TGTGCCAGTAGCGACCCCGGGGGGGGGACGTATGGCTACACCTTC
TRBV7-9	TRBD2	16	TRBJ2-7	NA	CASGPQAGGISYEQYF	TGTGCCAGCGGACCCCAAGCGGGGGGGATCTCCTACGAGCAGTACTTC
TRBV2	NA	14	TRBJ2-1	NA	CASVGLRSYNEQFF	TGTGCCAGCGTAGGACTTCGCTCCTACAATGAGCAGTTCTTC
TRBV4-3	TRBD1	16	TRBJ2-2	NA	CASSPYRGLNTGELFF	TGCGCCAGCAGCCCTTACAGGGGTCTTAACACCGGGGAGCTGTTTTTT
TRBV19	NA	16	TRBJ1-2	NA	CASSIVLRQGSGGYTF	TGTGCCAGTAGTATAGTACTTCGGCAGGGGAGTGGAGGCTACACCTTC
TRBV19	TRBD1	12	TRBJ2-1	NA	CASSTMGQAEFF	TGTGCCAGTAGCACAATGGGACAGGCGGAGTTCTTC
TRBV9	NA	14	TRBJ1-2	NA	CASSVGGGSYGYTF	TGTGCCAGCAGCGTAGGGGGAGGCAGCTATGGCTACACCTTC
TRBV27	NA	15	TRBJ2-3	NA	CASSFRGTSTDTQYF	TGTGCCAGCAGTTTTCGGGGAACTAGCACAGATACGCAGTATTTT
TRBV2	TRBD2	13	TRBJ2-1	NA	CASSAREGSEQFF	TGTGCCAGCAGTGCGCGGGAGGGAAGTGAGCAGTTCTTC
TRBV4-2	TRBD2	18	TRBJ2-7	once	CASSQDITGTSFYYEQYF	TGTGCCAGCAGCCAAGACATCACCGGGACTAGCTTTTACTACGAGCAGTACTTC
TRBV4-3	TRBD1	16	TRBJ2-2	NA	CASSYDRGRDTGELFF	TGCGCCAGCAGTTACGACAGGGGGAGGGACACCGGGGAGCTGTTTTTT
TRBV5-4	TRBD2	16	TRBJ2-7	NA	CASSLGRTSGPYEQYF	TGTGCCAGCAGCCTGGGCCGGACTAGCGGACCCTACGAGCAGTACTTC
TRBV7-2	NA	14	TRBJ2-3	NA	CASSLGANSDTQYF	TGTGCCAGCAGCCTAGGTGCCAACTCAGATACGCAGTATTTT
TRBV29-1	TRBD1	16	TRBJ2-3	NA	CSVGGQYGGGTDTQYF	TGCAGCGTTGGGGGACAGTACGGTGGGGGCACAGATACGCAGTATTTT
TRBV5-1	NA	14	TRBJ1-4	NA	CASTTGQTNEKLFF	TGCGCCAGCACCACAGGGCAAACTAATGAAAAACTGTTTTTT
TRBV5-6	NA	14	TRBJ2-2	NA	CASSLIANTGELFF	TGTGCCAGCAGCTTAATAGCCAACACCGGGGAGCTGTTTTTT
TRBV7-2	TRBD2	16	TRBJ2-1	NA	CASSLESGTSRNEQFF	TGTGCCAGCAGCTTAGAGTCCGGGACTAGTCGTAATGAGCAGTTCTTC
TRBV13	TRBD2	14	TRBJ2-3	NA	CASRLSGFTDTQYF	TGTGCCAGCAGACTTAGCGGGTTCACAGATACGCAGTATTTT
TRBV28	TRBD1	16	TRBJ1-5	NA	CASITGGSYSNQPQHF	TGTGCCAGCATCACAGGGGGCTCTTATAGCAATCAGCCCCAGCATTTT
TRBV20-1	NA	10	TRBJ2-1	once	CSAIYNEQFF	TGCAGTGCTATATACAATGAGCAGTTCTTC
TRBV29-1	NA	11	TRBJ2-4	NA	CSGGGSGIQYF	TGCAGCGGGGGGGGCAGCGGCATTCAGTACTTC
TRBV5-4	TRBD2	15	TRBJ2-3	NA	CASSSGLAGTDTQYF	TGTGCCAGCAGCTCGGGACTAGCGGGGACAGATACGCAGTATTTT
TRBV11-2	NA	14	TRBJ2-5	NA	CASSPPGARKTQYF	TGTGCCAGCAGCCCCCCAGGGGCTCGGAAGACCCAGTACTTC
TRBV4-3	NA	15	TRBJ1-1	NA	CASSQDLGGDTEAFF	TGCGCCAGCAGCCAAGATTTGGGGGGGGACACTGAAGCTTTCTTT
TRBV7-2	TRBD1	12	TRBJ2-1	once	CASSQDRGEQFF	TGTGCCAGCAGCCAAGACAGGGGGGAGCAGTTCTTC
TRBV7-8	TRBD1	14	TRBJ2-1	once	CASSLVDRVNEQFF	TGTGCCAGCAGCTTAGTCGACAGGGTCAATGAGCAGTTCTTC
TRBV14	TRBD2	15	TRBJ2-2	NA	CASSPAGRNTGELFF	TGTGCCAGCAGCCCAGCGGGACGGAACACCGGGGAGCTGTTTTTT
TRBV27	NA	15	TRBJ2-5	NA	CASSLSSGMEETQYF	TGTGCCAGCAGTTTATCTAGCGGTATGGAAGAGACCCAGTACTTC
TRBV2	NA	14	TRBJ2-7	once	CASSETGSSYEQYF	TGTGCCAGCAGTGAAACAGGGAGCTCCTACGAGCAGTACTTC
TRBV5-4	TRBD1	15	TRBJ1-1	NA	CASSLVQGAGTEAFF	TGTGCCAGCAGCTTGGTACAGGGGGCAGGGACTGAAGCTTTCTTT
TRBV27	NA	12	TRBJ2-7	NA	CASRPGLDEQYF	TGTGCCAGCAGACCCGGACTTGACGAGCAGTACTTC
TRBV5-6	NA	19	TRBJ2-6	NA	CASSAPGTTGRMLANVLTF	TGTGCCAGCAGCGCCCCCGGGACAACCGGTCGGATGTTGGCCAACGTCCTGACTTTC
TRBV7-2	NA	13	TRBJ2-1	NA	CASSLGGPGEQFF	TGTGCCAGCAGCTTAGGCGGTCCAGGGGAGCAGTTCTTC
TRBV4-3	NA	15	TRBJ2-7	few	CASSQVQASSYEQYF	TGCGCCAGCAGCCAAGTGCAGGCGAGTTCCTACGAGCAGTACTTC
TRBV18	TRBD1	17	TRBJ2-6	NA	CASSPPTGISGANVLTF	TGTGCCAGCTCACCACCGACAGGGATTAGTGGGGCCAACGTCCTGACTTTC
TRBV19	NA	14	TRBJ1-2	NA	CASIYRRENYGYTF	TGTGCCAGTATCTACAGACGGGAGAACTATGGCTACACCTTC
TRBV11-1	TRBD2	16	TRBJ2-5	NA	CASSFSPAGGQETQYF	TGTGCCAGCAGCTTCTCCCCAGCGGGGGGCCAAGAGACCCAGTACTTC
TRBV5-8	TRBD1	15	TRBJ2-7	NA	CASSLGTGESYEQYF	TGTGCCAGCAGCCTCGGGACAGGGGAATCGTACGAGCAGTACTTC
TRBV2	TRBD1	17	TRBJ1-5	few	CASSARITRGPNQPQHF	TGTGCCAGCAGTGCACGCATTACCAGGGGGCCCAATCAGCCCCAGCATTTT
TRBV9	NA	13	TRBJ2-1	NA	CASSPDRPGEQFF	TGTGCCAGCAGCCCGGACAGACCAGGTGAGCAGTTCTTC
TRBV5-1	TRBD1	23	TRBJ2-6	NA	CASSLLGLQGQFPSSSGANVLTF	TGCGCCAGCAGCTTACTGGGGTTACAGGGGCAATTCCCTTCTAGCTCTGGGGCCAACGTCCTGACTTTC
TRBV27	TRBD1	14	TRBJ2-7	NA	CASSPRTGPYEQYF	TGTGCCAGCAGTCCACGGACAGGGCCCTACGAGCAGTACTTC
TRBV7-2	TRBD1	14	TRBJ2-7	NA	CASSGRDRPYEQYF	TGTGCCAGCAGCGGCCGGGACAGACCCTACGAGCAGTACTTC
TRBV6-5	TRBD2	13	TRBJ2-5	NA	CASSYWGGETQYF	TGTGCCAGCAGTTACTGGGGAGGGGAGACCCAGTACTTC
TRBV30	TRBD2	16	TRBJ2-5	few	CAWSVMRSGRRETQYF	TGTGCCTGGAGTGTTATGAGGAGCGGGAGGAGAGAGACCCAGTACTTC
TRBV5-4	TRBD2	15	TRBJ2-7	NA	CASSWPAGGSYEQYF	TGTGCCAGCAGCTGGCCAGCGGGAGGATCCTACGAGCAGTACTTC